This entry lists 14 T cell receptor beta chains sequenced from one sample in a study of T cell repertoires in cytomegalovirus infection. TCRdb re-called the reads with MiXCR, one entry per CDR3 protein. The sample has 740,000 or so distinct CDR3 sequences, about 40% seen once. Input material: PBMCs. These receptors were obtained from a human donor in good health (CMV status not recorded). Some clones in this sample may be carry-over from other donors' samples.

J is TRBJ2-1 and V is TRBV7-9; D perhaps matches TRBD2 (7 bases). V lost 6 bases and J 4 bases, leaving 16 bases between the germline ends. Germline loops: CDR1 SEHNR, CDR2 FQNEAQ (reference sequence). This CDR3 spans 15 amino acids. Here the CDR3 DNA reads TGTGCCAGCAGGGCGGGGGACAACGTTTACAATGAGCAGTTCTTC. This translates into CASRAGDNVYNEQFF.

With respect to this clonotype: An end of the junction differs from the germline gene, which may be a read error. The chain recombines TRBV5-1 with TRBJ2-7; the match to TRBD1 covers 9 bases. CDR3 length equals 14 residues. CDR1 is SGHRS, CDR2 YFSETQ, per germline. CDR3 DNA: TGCGCCAGCAGCTTGGCGGCGGGACAGGGTCCGGGAGTCTTC. As protein: CASSLAAGQGPGVF.

This clonotype was picked up a small number of times. The chain joins TRBV2 to TRBJ1-5; 7 bases map to TRBD1. V lost 5 bases to trimming and J lost 7 bases; unmatched junction nucleotides: 14. Germline lookup yields CDR1 SNHLY and CDR2 FYNNEI. The CDR3 totals 16 residues. Here the CDR3 DNA reads TGTGCCAGCAGTACTGACAGGGAGCTCTCCATACAGCCCCAGCATTTT. Its protein product is CASSTDRELSIQPQHF.

This clonotype occurred a few times. V gene TRBV7-9 combines with J gene TRBJ2-3; the D is unclear. Germline V gives CDR1 SEHNR, CDR2 FQNEAQ (reference sequence). The CDR3 totals 14 residues. With 3 bases removed from V and 6 bases from J, the gap between germline ends came to 13 bases. The CDR3, as DNA: TGTGCCAGCAGCTTCAGTCTGAAGATCGATACGCAGTATTTT. Its protein is CASSFSLKIDTQYF.

Comments on this clonotype: Without the conserved terminal phenylalanine or tryptophan, this CDR3 likely stems from a read error. The chain employs TRBV10-3 and TRBJ1-5, with 12 bases identical to TRBD1. This CDR3 is built from 17 residues. In germline, CDR1 is ENHRY, CDR2 SYGVKD. V was clipped by 4 bases and J by 0 bases; unmatched bases: 4. In DNA form, the CDR3 reads TGTGCCATCAGTGCCGGGACAGGGGGCAATAGCAATCAGCCCCAGCATTTG. This gives the protein CAISAGTGGNSNQPQHL.

The gene calls are TRBV28 and TRBJ1-5; TRBD1 matches at 7 bases. J gave up 1 base and V 2 bases, and 8 bases lay outside the gene matches. Germline V CDR1 and CDR2: MDHEN, SYDVKM. The CDR3 is 17 residues long. The CDR3 reads CASSLIPPGQSNQPQHF. In nucleotides, the CDR3 is TGTGCCAGCAGTTTAATCCCCCCGGGACAGAGCAATCAGCCCCAGCATTTT.

The chain recombines TRBV12-3 or TRBV12-4 with TRBJ2-7; 9 positions match TRBD1. The CDR3 runs 15 residues. The V gene end was trimmed by 5 bases and the J gene end by 4 bases; junction bases not matched to a gene: 9. CDR3 amino acids: CASSPAGQGGYEQYF. CDR3 bases: TGTGCCAGCAGTCCCGCGGGACAGGGCGGGTACGAGCAGTACTTC.

As to this clonotype: This may stem from a read error, because a much larger clone lies one nucleotide away. The DNA of the CDR3 is TGTCCCAGCAGCTTAATCGGCAGGGACACTGAAGCTTTCTTT. Translation: CPSSLIGRDTEAFF. The J gene is TRBJ1-1, the V gene TRBV7-2, with D tentatively TRBD1 (5 bases). The CDR3 has 14 residues. The V gene's germline CDR1 is SGHTA and CDR2 FQGNSA.

This clonotype was observed a few times. The chain links TRBV28 to TRBJ1-2; perhaps TRBD1 as D (6 bases). CDR1 and CDR2 from the germline V gene are MDHEN and SYDVKM. There are 13 residues in the CDR3. With 11 bases removed from V and 3 bases from J, the gap between germline ends came to 16 bases. Here the CDR3 DNA reads TGTGCCTCAGCTGGGACACCGGACTATGGCTACACCTTC. Translation gives CASAGTPDYGYTF.

This clonotype was found a few times. This rearrangement joins TRBV28 to TRBJ2-7; the D call may be TRBD1 or TRBD2 (5 bases each). Deletions cut 4 bases from V and 0 bases from J, with 16 bases between. CDR3 length: 16 amino acids. Germline V gene sequence: CDR1 MDHEN, CDR2 SYDVKM. This CDR3 reads CASSSPGTVPSYEQYF. The CDR3 nucleotides read TGTGCCAGCAGTTCTCCCGGGACGGTACCCTCCTACGAGCAGTACTTC.

V is TRBV24-1 and J is TRBJ2-7, with D hard to call. From germline, CDR1 is KGHDR and CDR2 SFDVKD. V was trimmed by 5 bases and J by 5 bases, leaving 12 bases between them. This CDR3 spans 13 amino acids. CDR3 nucleotide sequence: TGTGCCACCAGTGGGCCCCTCGGAGACGAGCAGTACTTC. Amino acid sequence: CATSGPLGDEQYF.

The chain joins TRBV2 to TRBJ1-1; no clear D gene. The V gene's germline CDR1 is SNHLY and CDR2 FYNNEI. Trimming shortened V by 4 bases and J by 0 bases, and 9 bases separated the two germline ends. The CDR3 runs 14 residues. The CDR3 bases are TGTGCCAGCAGTGCAAACGGACTGAACACTGAAGCTTTCTTT. Translated, it gives CASSANGLNTEAFF.

CDR3 sequence reads: CSATQGTNTEAFF. The CDR3 DNA sequence: TGCAGTGCTACTCAGGGAACGAACACTGAAGCTTTCTTT. J is TRBJ1-1 and V is TRBV20-1, with D perhaps TRBD1 (5 bases). The V end lost 4 bases, the J end lost 1 base, and 10 bases lay between the germline ends. Germline V gives CDR1 DFQATT, CDR2 SNEGSKA (reference sequence). The CDR3 is 13 residues long.

This clonotype was picked up one time. This chain connects TRBV6-4 to TRBJ2-3, with D possibly being TRBD2 (5 bases). V lost 0 bases, J lost 5 bases, and 12 bases lay in between. CDR1 and CDR2 from the germline V gene are MRHNA and SNTAGT. This CDR3 spans 15 amino acids. The CDR3 DNA reads as TGTGCCAGCAGTGACTCGGTGGGAGCGAGAGATACGCAGTATTTT. It codes for CASSDSVGARDTQYF.